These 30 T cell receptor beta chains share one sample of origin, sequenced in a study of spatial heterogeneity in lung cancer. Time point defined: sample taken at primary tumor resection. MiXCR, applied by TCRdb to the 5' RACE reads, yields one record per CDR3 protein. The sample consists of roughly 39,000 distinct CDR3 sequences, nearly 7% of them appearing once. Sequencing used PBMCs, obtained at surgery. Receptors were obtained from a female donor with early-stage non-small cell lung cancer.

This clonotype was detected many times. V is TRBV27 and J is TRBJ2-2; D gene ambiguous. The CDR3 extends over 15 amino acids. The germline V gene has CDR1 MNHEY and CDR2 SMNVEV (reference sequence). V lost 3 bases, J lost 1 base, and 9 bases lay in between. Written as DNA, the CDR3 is TGTGCCAGCAGTTTTTATCCCTTGAACACCGGGGAGCTGTTTTTT. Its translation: CASSFYPLNTGELFF.

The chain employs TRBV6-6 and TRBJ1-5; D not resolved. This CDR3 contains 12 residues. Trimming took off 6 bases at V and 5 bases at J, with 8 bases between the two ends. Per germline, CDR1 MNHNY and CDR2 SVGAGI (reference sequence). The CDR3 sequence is CASRYGDQPQHF. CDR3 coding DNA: TGTGCCAGCAGGTACGGAGATCAGCCCCAGCATTTT.

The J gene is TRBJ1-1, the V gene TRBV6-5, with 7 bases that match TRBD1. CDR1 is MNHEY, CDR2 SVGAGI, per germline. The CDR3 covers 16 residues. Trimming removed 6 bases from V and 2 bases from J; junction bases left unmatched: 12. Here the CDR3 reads CASSRSEGAFNTEAFF. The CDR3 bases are TGTGCCAGCAGCAGGAGTGAGGGGGCTTTTAACACTGAAGCTTTCTTT.

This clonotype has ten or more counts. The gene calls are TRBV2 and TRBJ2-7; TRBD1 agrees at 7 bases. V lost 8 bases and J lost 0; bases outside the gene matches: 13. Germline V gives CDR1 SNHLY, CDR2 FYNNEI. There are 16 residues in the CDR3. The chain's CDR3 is CASHKDGQASSYEQYF. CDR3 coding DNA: TGTGCCAGCCACAAAGACGGACAGGCTAGCTCCTACGAGCAGTACTTC. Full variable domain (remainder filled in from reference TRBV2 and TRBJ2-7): EPEVTQTPSHQVTQMGQEVILRCVPISNHLYFYWYRQILGQKVEFLVSFYNNEISEKSEIFDDQFSVERPDGSNFTLKIRSTKLEDSAMYFCASHKDGQASSYEQYFGPGTRLTVT.

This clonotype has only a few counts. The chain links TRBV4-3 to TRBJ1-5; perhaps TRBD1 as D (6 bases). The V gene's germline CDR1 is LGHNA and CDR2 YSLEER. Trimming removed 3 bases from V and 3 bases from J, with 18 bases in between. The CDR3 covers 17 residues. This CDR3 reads CASSQGATRWDNQPQHF. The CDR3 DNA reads TGCGCCAGCAGCCAGGGGGCTACGAGGTGGGACAATCAGCCCCAGCATTTT.

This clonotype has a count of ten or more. The CDR3 bases are TGCAGTGCTAGAGATCGGGGGGGAGGAGGCAATGAGCAGTTCTTC. It yields the protein CSARDRGGGGNEQFF. The rearrangement uses TRBV20-1 and TRBJ2-1; 8 bases match TRBD2. This CDR3 is 15 amino acids long. Per germline, CDR1 DFQATT and CDR2 SNEGSKA (reference sequence). V trimming: 0 bases; J trimming: 6 bases; junction bases outside the gene matches: 7.

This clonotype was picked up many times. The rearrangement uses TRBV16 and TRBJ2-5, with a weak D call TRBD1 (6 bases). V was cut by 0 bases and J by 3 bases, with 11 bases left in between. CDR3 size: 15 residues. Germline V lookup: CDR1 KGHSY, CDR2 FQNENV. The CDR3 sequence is CASSQSRQGKETQYF. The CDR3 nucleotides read TGTGCCAGCAGCCAATCAAGGCAGGGGAAAGAGACCCAGTACTTC.

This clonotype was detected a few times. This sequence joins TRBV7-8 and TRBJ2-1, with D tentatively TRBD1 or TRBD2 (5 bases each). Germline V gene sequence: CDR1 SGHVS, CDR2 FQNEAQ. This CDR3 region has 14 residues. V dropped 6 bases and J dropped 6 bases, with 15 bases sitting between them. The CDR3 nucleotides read TGTGCCAGCAGGGGACGAATGTTGGGCAATGAGCAGTTCTTC. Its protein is CASRGRMLGNEQFF.

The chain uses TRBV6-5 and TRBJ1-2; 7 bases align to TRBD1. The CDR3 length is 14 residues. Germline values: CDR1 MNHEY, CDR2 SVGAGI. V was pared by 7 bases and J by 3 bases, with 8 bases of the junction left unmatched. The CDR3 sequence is CASIGPGGYYGYTF. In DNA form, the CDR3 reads TGTGCCAGCATAGGTCCAGGGGGATACTATGGCTACACCTTC.

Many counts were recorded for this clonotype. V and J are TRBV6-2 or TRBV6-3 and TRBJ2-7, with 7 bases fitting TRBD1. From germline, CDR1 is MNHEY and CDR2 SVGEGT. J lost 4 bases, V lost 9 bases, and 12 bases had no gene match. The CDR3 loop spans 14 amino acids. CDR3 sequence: CARLESGTAYEQYF. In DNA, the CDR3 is TGTGCCAGACTGGAATCCGGGACAGCATACGAGCAGTACTTC.

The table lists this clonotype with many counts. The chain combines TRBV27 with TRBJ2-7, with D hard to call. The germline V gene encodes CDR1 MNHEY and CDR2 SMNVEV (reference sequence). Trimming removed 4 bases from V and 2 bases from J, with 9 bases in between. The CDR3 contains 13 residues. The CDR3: CASSSLVPYEQYF. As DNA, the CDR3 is TGTGCCAGCAGTTCCCTGGTCCCCTACGAGCAGTACTTC.

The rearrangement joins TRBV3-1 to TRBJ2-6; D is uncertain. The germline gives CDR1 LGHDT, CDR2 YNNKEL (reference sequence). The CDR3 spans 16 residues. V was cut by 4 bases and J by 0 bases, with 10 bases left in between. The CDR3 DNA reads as TGTGCCAGCAGCCCTAGACCGACCTCTGGGGCCAACGTCCTGACTTTC. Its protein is CASSPRPTSGANVLTF.

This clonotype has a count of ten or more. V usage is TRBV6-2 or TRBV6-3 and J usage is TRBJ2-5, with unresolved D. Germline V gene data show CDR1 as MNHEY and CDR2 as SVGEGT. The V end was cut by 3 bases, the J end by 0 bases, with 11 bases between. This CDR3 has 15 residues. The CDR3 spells CASSYSIGYQETQYF. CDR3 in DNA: TGTGCCAGCAGTTATAGCATCGGGTACCAAGAGACCCAGTACTTC.

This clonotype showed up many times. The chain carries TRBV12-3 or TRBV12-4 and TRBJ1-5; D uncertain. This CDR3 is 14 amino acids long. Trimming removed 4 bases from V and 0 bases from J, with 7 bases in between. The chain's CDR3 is CASSSENSNQPQHF. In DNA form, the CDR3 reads TGTGCCAGCAGTTCGGAAAATAGCAATCAGCCCCAGCATTTT.

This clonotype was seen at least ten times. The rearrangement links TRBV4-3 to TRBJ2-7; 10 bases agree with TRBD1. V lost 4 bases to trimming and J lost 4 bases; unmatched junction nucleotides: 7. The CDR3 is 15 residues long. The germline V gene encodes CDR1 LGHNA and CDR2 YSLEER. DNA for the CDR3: TGCGCCAGCAGCCCAGGGGGGGGACAGGGGTACGAGCAGTACTTC. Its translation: CASSPGGGQGYEQYF.

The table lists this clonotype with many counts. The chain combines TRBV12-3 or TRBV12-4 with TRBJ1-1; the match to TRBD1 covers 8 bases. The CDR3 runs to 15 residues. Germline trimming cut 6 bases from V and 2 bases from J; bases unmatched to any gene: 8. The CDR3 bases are TGTGCCAGCAGGGGCGGGACAGGTACTAACACTGAAGCTTTCTTT. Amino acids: CASRGGTGTNTEAFF.

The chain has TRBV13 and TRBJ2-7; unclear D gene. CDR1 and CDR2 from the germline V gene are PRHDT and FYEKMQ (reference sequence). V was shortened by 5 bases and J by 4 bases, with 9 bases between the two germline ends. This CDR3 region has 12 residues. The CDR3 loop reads CASSPRPYEQYF. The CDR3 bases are TGTGCCAGCAGCCCAAGACCGTACGAGCAGTACTTC. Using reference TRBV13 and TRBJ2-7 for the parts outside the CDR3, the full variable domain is AAGVIQSPRHLIKEKRETATLKCYPIPRHDTVYWYQQGPGQDPQFLISFYEKMQSDKGSIPDRFSAQQFSDYHSELNMSSLELGDSALYFCASSPRPYEQYFGPGTRLTVT.

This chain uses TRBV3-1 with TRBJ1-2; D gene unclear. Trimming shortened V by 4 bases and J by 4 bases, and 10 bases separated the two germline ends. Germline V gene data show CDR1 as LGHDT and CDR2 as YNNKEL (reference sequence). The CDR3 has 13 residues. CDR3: CASSPVTFYGYTF. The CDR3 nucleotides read TGTGCCAGCAGCCCGGTTACCTTCTATGGCTACACCTTC.

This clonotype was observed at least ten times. CDR3 DNA sequence: TGTGCCAGCAGACTATCGGGTTACACTGAAGCTTTCTTT. Protein: CASRLSGYTEAFF. This sequence joins TRBV12-3 or TRBV12-4 and TRBJ1-1; D is uncertain. The CDR3 totals 13 residues. V was trimmed by 6 bases and J by 3 bases, leaving 11 bases between them.

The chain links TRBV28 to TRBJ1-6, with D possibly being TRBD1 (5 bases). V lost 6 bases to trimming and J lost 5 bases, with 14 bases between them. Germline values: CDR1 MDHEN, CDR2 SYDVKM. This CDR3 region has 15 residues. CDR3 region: CASRGRVGDNSPLHF. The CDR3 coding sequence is TGTGCCAGCAGGGGCAGGGTAGGGGATAATTCACCCCTCCACTTT.

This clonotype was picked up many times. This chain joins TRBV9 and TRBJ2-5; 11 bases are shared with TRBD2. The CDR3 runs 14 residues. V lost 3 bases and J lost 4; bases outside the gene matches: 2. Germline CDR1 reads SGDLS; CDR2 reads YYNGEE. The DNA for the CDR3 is TGTGCCAGCAGCGGACTAGCGGGGCCAGAGACCCAGTACTTC. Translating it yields CASSGLAGPETQYF.

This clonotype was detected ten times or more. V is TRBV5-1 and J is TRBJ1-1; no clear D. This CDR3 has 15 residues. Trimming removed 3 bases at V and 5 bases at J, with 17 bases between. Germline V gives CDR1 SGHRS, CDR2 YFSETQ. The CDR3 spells CASSSSPHGVTEAFF. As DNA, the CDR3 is TGCGCCAGCAGCTCGTCCCCCCACGGGGTTACTGAAGCTTTCTTT.

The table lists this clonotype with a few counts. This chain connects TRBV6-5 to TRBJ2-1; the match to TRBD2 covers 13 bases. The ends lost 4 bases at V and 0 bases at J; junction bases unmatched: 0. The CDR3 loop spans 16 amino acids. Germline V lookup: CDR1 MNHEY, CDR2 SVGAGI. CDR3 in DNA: TGTGCCAGCAGTTGGACTAGCGGGGGCTCCTACAATGAGCAGTTCTTC. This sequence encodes CASSWTSGGSYNEQFF.

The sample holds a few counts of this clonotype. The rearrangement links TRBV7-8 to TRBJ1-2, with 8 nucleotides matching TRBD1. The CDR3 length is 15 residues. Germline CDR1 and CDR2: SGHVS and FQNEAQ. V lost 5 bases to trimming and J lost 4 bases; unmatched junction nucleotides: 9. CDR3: CASSADRGPLYGYTF. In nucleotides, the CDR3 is TGTGCCAGCAGCGCAGACAGGGGCCCCCTCTATGGCTACACCTTC. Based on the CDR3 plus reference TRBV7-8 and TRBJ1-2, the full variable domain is GAGVSQSPRYKVAKRGQDVALRCDPISGHVSLFWYQQALGQGPEFLTYFQNEAQLDKSGLPSDRFFAERPEGSVSTLKIQRTQQEDSAVYLCASSADRGPLYGYTFGSGTRLTVV.

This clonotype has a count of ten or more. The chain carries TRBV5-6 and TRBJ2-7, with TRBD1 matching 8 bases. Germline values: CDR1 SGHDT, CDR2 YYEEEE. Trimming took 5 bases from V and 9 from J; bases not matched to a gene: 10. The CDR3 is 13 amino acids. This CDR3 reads CASSRGQGIGQYF. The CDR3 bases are TGTGCCAGCAGTAGAGGACAGGGTATAGGGCAGTACTTC.

DNA of the CDR3: TGTGCCAGCCTTTTAACGGGGGCGGACATTCAGTACTTC. Translation gives CASLLTGADIQYF. This chain connects TRBV11-2 to TRBJ2-4, with D perhaps TRBD1 or TRBD2 (6 bases each). Trimming removed 8 bases at V and 8 bases at J, with 16 bases between. The germline CDR1 and CDR2 sequences are SGHAT and FQNNGV. The CDR3 has 13 residues.

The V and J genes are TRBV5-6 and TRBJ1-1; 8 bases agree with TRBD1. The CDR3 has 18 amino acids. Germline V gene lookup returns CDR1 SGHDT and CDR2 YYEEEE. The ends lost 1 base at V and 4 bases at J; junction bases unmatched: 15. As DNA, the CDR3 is TGTGCCAGCAGCTTGTTGCCCTCCGGACAGGGTTATGGCACTGAAGCTTTCTTT. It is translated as CASSLLPSGQGYGTEAFF. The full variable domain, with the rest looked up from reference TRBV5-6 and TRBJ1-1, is DAGVTQSPTHLIKTRGQQVTLRCSPKSGHDTVSWYQQALGQGPQFIFQYYEEEERQRGNFPDRFSGHQFPNYSSELNVNALLLGDSALYLCASSLLPSGQGYGTEAFFGQGTRLTVV.

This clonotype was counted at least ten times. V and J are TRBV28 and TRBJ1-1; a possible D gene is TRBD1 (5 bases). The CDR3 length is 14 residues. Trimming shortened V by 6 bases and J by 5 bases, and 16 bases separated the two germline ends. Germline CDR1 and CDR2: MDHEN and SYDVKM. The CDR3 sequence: CASSPQGTVTEAFF. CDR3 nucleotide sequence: TGTGCCAGCAGCCCCCAGGGTACGGTTACTGAAGCTTTCTTT.

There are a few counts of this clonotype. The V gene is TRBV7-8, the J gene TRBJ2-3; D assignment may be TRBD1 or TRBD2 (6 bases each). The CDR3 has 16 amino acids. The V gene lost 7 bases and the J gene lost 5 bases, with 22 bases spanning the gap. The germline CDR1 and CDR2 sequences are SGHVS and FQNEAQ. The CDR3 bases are TGTGCCAGCACCGAGGACAGAGGGGGAGGTAGAGATACGCAGTATTTT. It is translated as CASTEDRGGGRDTQYF. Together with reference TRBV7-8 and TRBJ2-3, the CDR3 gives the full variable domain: GAGVSQSPRYKVAKRGQDVALRCDPISGHVSLFWYQQALGQGPEFLTYFQNEAQLDKSGLPSDRFFAERPEGSVSTLKIQRTQQEDSAVYLCASTEDRGGGRDTQYFGPGTRLTVL.

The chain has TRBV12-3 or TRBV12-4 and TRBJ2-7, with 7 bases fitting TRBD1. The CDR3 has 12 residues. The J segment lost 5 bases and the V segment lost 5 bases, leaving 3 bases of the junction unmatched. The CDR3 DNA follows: TGTGCCAGCAGTGGGACAGCACACGAGCAGTACTTC. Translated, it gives CASSGTAHEQYF.